This T cell receptor (beta chain) was observed in a study of blood T cell repertoires in COVID-19. About the research overall: Italy, Spain and the United States were the sources of the convalescent and acute COVID-19 samples. The cDNA or gDNA used as material had been derived from T cells, B-cell-depleted T cells, or PBMCs.

Germline trimming cut 7 bases from V and 5 bases from J; bases unmatched to any gene: 5. The CDR3 sequence is 14 residues long. Germline loops: CDR1 SGDLS, CDR2 YYNGEE. In the original processing: It was from reference gene primer amplification that nucleated cell counts were estimated. The data were produced by immunoSEQ multiplex PCR, yet TCRdb's version contains in-frame clones alone and is incomplete. The V and J calls and clone size are taken from that table; D and trimming were inferred from the DNA. The sample holds roughly 20,000 clones, around nine tenths seen once. Specimen: peripheral blood. The TCR comes from a human donor in a cohort sampled during active COVID-19. V usage is TRBV9 and J usage is TRBJ2-1; TRBD2 aligns across 11 bases. The CDR3 nucleotides are TGTGCCAGCGCAAAGGGACTAGCGGACAATGAGCAGTTCTTC. Protein product: CASAKGLADNEQFF.